The next 25 T cell receptor beta chains were all read from a single sample in a study of T cell responses to AZD1222 COVID-19 vaccine. Assay used: immunoSEQ multiplex PCR; TCRdb lists only in-frame clones, some missing. The repertoire holds 150,000 to 200,000 clones, approximately 92% seen once, with 0.8% to 1.3% in the top ten. The specimen was peripheral blood, collected 28 days after the second dose of the MenACWY control vaccine. Source of these receptors: an adult who received the MenACWY meningococcal vaccine as a control.

The sample holds one count of this clone. This chain connects TRBV29-1 to TRBJ1-4, with TRBD1 identical over 8 bases. The germline V gene has CDR1 SQVTM and CDR2 ANQGSEA. The ends lost 7 bases at V and 6 bases at J; junction bases unmatched: 10. This CDR3 region has 14 residues. CDR3 region: CSARRGTGHEKLFF. The DNA for the CDR3 is TGCAGCGCTCGCCGGGGGACAGGCCATGAAAAACTGTTTTTT.

The V gene is TRBV6-5, the J gene TRBJ2-1; D gene uncertain. The CDR3 totals 15 residues. Trimming took off 5 bases at V and 0 bases at J, with 11 bases between the two ends. Germline V gene lookup returns CDR1 MNHEY and CDR2 SVGAGI. This CDR3 reads CASSPTSTSYNEQFF. The CDR3 coding sequence is TGTGCCAGCAGTCCAACCTCTACCTCCTACAATGAGCAGTTCTTC.

The J gene is TRBJ2-3, the V gene TRBV6-5, with TRBD2 identical over 9 bases. Trimming took 5 bases from V and 7 from J; bases not matched to a gene: 10. The germline gives CDR1 MNHEY, CDR2 SVGAGI. The CDR3 loop spans 15 amino acids. The CDR3 region is CASSIQAGGLNTQYF. DNA of the CDR3: TGTGCCAGCAGTATACAGGCGGGGGGGCTTAATACGCAGTATTTT.

This chain joins TRBV6-4 and TRBJ2-3; the D gene is possibly TRBD1 (5 bases). The CDR3 extends over 16 amino acids. The V gene's germline CDR1 is MRHNA and CDR2 SNTAGT. Trimming cost V 3 bases and J 1 base, with 14 bases left between them. CDR3 in amino acids: CASSDPKGYGTDTQYF. The CDR3 region has the DNA TGTGCCAGCAGTGATCCGAAGGGGTATGGCACAGATACGCAGTATTTT.

This clone was observed once. The V and J genes are TRBV11-2 and TRBJ1-1, with unresolved D. The germline V and J ends were trimmed by 3 bases and 7 bases, with 9 bases remaining between them. CDR3 length: 12 amino acids. CDR1 is SGHAT, CDR2 FQNNGV, per germline. The CDR3 protein is CASSLTAFEAFF. CDR3 coding DNA: TGTGCCAGCAGCTTGACGGCCTTTGAAGCTTTCTTT.

The V and J genes are TRBV21-1 and TRBJ1-1; TRBD1, the table's D call, was not compared with the DNA. TRBV21-1 is a documented pseudogene. The CDR3 extends over 17 amino acids. CDR3 residues: CASSGGGILELDTEAFF. Written as DNA, the CDR3 is TGTGCCAGCAGCGGGGGCGGAATACTAGAGTTGGACACTGAAGCTTTCTTT.

The gene calls are TRBV28 and TRBJ2-2; the D is unclear. Germline-derived CDR1 and CDR2 are MDHEN and SYDVKM. With 0 bases removed from V and 2 bases from J, the gap between germline ends came to 7 bases. This CDR3 comprises 15 residues. CDR3: CASSLWNGNTGELFF. Here the CDR3 DNA reads TGTGCCAGCAGTTTATGGAACGGCAACACCGGGGAGCTGTTTTTT.

V is TRBV2 and J is TRBJ1-2; 7 bases fit TRBD1. V lost 6 bases, J lost 8 bases, and 9 bases stayed unmatched. The germline V gene has CDR1 SNHLY and CDR2 FYNNEI. The CDR3 is 13 residues long. CDR3 loop: CASSPDRDRGYTF. The CDR3 DNA reads TGTGCCAGCAGCCCAGACAGGGATAGGGGCTACACCTTC.

CDR3 DNA: TGTGCCAGCAGCCTCGGGACAGGGGGGATTGGGAGTGAGCAGTTCTTC. Translation: CASSLGTGGIGSEQFF. The rearrangement uses TRBV3-1 (or the pseudogene TRBV3-2) and TRBJ2-1; 11 nucleotides align to TRBD1. After removal of 4 bases from V and 9 bases from J, the junction contained 11 bases not matched to a gene. The germline CDR1 and CDR2 sequences are LGHDT and YNNKEL (reference sequence). This CDR3 region has 16 residues.

The chain has TRBV29-1 and TRBJ2-3, with D uncertain. CDR1 SQVTM and CDR2 ANQGSEA come from the germline V gene. V was shortened by 4 bases and J by 7 bases, with 9 bases between the two germline ends. The CDR3 covers 11 residues. CDR3 DNA: TGCAGCGTTGGTCCCACCTATACGCAGTATTTT. Translated, it gives CSVGPTYTQYF.

The gene calls are TRBV11-2 and TRBJ1-1, with D maybe TRBD1 (6 bases). Trimming shortened V by 5 bases and J by 1 base, and 11 bases separated the two germline ends. CDR1 and CDR2 (germline): SGHAT, FQNNGV. CDR3 length: 14 amino acids. In DNA, the CDR3 is TGTGCCAGCAGCCTCGGGACACCGAACACTGAAGCTTTCTTT. Its protein is CASSLGTPNTEAFF. Variable domain in full (rest from reference TRBV11-2 and TRBJ1-1): EAGVAQSPRYKIIEKRQSVAFWCNPISGHATLYWYQQILGQGPKLLIQFQNNGVVDDSQLPKDRFSAERLKGVDSTLKIQPAKLEDSAVYLCASSLGTPNTEAFFGQGTRLTVV.

The CDR3 loop is CAWGATEEKLFF. The DNA for the CDR3 is TGTGCCTGGGGGGCTACGGAAGAAAAACTGTTTTTT. This chain links TRBV30 with TRBJ1-4, with D maybe TRBD1 (5 bases). The CDR3 has 12 residues. Trimming removed 5 bases at V and 8 bases at J, with 12 bases between. Germline CDR1 is GTSNPN and CDR2 is SVGIG (reference sequence).

The chain has TRBV5-6 and TRBJ1-6; D call uncertain. The V and J ends lost 1 base and 0 bases respectively, with 8 bases between them. CDR1 and CDR2 (germline): SGHDT, YYEEEE. This CDR3 has 16 residues. As DNA, the CDR3 is TGTGCCAGCAGCTTGCGGTTAAGCTCCTATAATTCACCCCTCCACTTT. As protein: CASSLRLSSYNSPLHF.

V is TRBV7-2 and J is TRBJ1-4, with 7 bases that match TRBD1. The CDR3 has 15 residues. V lost 5 bases and J lost 8; bases outside the gene matches: 11. Looked up from germline, CDR1 is SGHTA and CDR2 is FQGNSA. The CDR3, as DNA: TGTGCCAGCAGCCCTAGTGGGACAGCCTACGAAAAACTGTTTTTT. This encodes CASSPSGTAYEKLFF.

J is TRBJ1-3 and V is TRBV6-1; D gene ambiguous. The CDR3 consists of 15 residues. Trimming stripped 2 bases from V and 3 bases from J, with 11 bases between. CDR1 and CDR2 (germline): MNHNS, SASEGT. CDR3 nucleotides: TGTGCCAGCAGTGAAAATGGGGTATTTGGAAACACCATATATTTT. Its protein product is CASSENGVFGNTIYF.

This clone was seen just once. This rearrangement joins TRBV28 to TRBJ1-3; D unclear. The ends were cut back, 1 base at V and 1 base at J, with 5 bases in the middle. The CDR3 length is 14 residues. Germline V gives CDR1 MDHEN, CDR2 SYDVKM. CDR3 loop: CASSLSASGNTIYF. CDR3 coding DNA: TGTGCCAGCAGTTTATCGGCGTCTGGAAACACCATATATTTT.

As DNA, the CDR3 is TGTGCCAGCAGCTTAGAGACAGGTTTTAGGGGCTATGGCTACACCTTC. It yields the protein CASSLETGFRGYGYTF. This chain joins TRBV7-2 and TRBJ1-2; tentative D call: TRBD1 (6 bases). Trimming left V 1 base short and J 4 bases short, with 16 bases between. The CDR3 is 16 residues long. Germline V gene sequence: CDR1 SGHTA, CDR2 FQGNSA.

The chain combines TRBV18 with TRBJ2-1; D gene uncertain. This CDR3 contains 17 residues. CDR1 KGHSH and CDR2 LQKENI come from the germline V gene. V lost 6 bases and J 5 bases, leaving 23 bases between the germline ends. The chain's CDR3 is CASSSTSSGRVNNEQFF. The CDR3 DNA reads TGTGCCAGCTCCTCAACCTCGAGTGGGCGCGTCAACAATGAGCAGTTCTTC.

V usage is TRBV3-1 (or the pseudogene TRBV3-2) and J usage is TRBJ2-5; 12 nucleotides match TRBD2. CDR3 length: 17 residues. CDR1 LGHDT and CDR2 YNNKEL come from the germline V gene (reference sequence). After removal of 4 bases from V and 1 base from J, the junction contained 7 bases not matched to a gene. The CDR3 DNA reads as TGTGCCAGCAGCCGAAGACTAGCGGGGGCCTTCCAAGAGACCCAGTACTTC. Translation: CASSRRLAGAFQETQYF.

This chain joins TRBV6-5 and TRBJ1-1; D not resolved. The germline gives CDR1 MNHEY, CDR2 SVGAGI. Trimming shortened V by 3 bases and J by 4 bases, and 18 bases separated the two germline ends. This CDR3 has 16 amino acids. The CDR3 DNA follows: TGTGCCAGCAGTTATAGTATCGGTGCGGGAGGCACTGAAGCTTTCTTT. Protein product: CASSYSIGAGGTEAFF.

This chain uses TRBV19 with TRBJ1-6; TRBD1 aligns across 7 bases. J gave up 7 bases and V 6 bases, and 6 bases lay outside the gene matches. There are 14 residues in the CDR3. Germline CDR1 and CDR2: LNHDA and SQIVND (reference sequence). The CDR3 loop is CASRQGIQNSPLHF. As DNA, the CDR3 is TGTGCCAGTAGACAGGGGATCCAAAATTCACCCCTCCACTTT.

This rearrangement joins TRBV5-4 to TRBJ2-7, with 10 bases fitting TRBD1. Germline V gene lookup returns CDR1 SGHNT and CDR2 YYREEE (reference sequence). This CDR3 has 15 residues. Unmatched junction bases numbered 7, after V lost 4 bases and J lost 3 bases. The DNA of the CDR3 is TGTGCCAGCAGCCCGTCCGGGACAGGGGACTACGAGCAGTACTTC. Its translation: CASSPSGTGDYEQYF. Full variable domain (remainder filled in from reference TRBV5-4 and TRBJ2-7): ETGVTQSPTHLIKTRGQQVTLRCSSQSGHNTVSWYQQALGQGPQFIFQYYREEENGRGNFPPRFSGLQFPNYSSELNVNALELDDSALYLCASSPSGTGDYEQYFGPGTRLTVT.

The V call is TRBV5-1, the J call TRBJ1-1; D is possibly TRBD1 (6 bases). Germline CDR1 reads SGHRS; CDR2 reads YFSETQ. Trimming removed 3 bases from V and 4 bases from J, with 10 bases in between. This CDR3 contains 13 residues. CDR3 loop: CASSYGQRTEAFF. The CDR3 nucleotides are TGCGCCAGCAGCTACGGACAGCGCACTGAAGCTTTCTTT. Full variable domain (remainder filled in from reference TRBV5-1 and TRBJ1-1): KAGVTQTPRYLIKTRGQQVTLSCSPISGHRSVSWYQQTPGQGLQFLFEYFSETQRNKGNFPGRFSGRQFSNSRSEMNVSTLELGDSALYLCASSYGQRTEAFFGQGTRLTVV.

The chain carries TRBV5-1 and TRBJ1-5, with D hard to call. V lost 5 bases and J 6 bases, leaving 12 bases between the germline ends. CDR3 size: 13 residues. The germline V gene encodes CDR1 SGHRS and CDR2 YFSETQ. CDR3 DNA: TGCGCCAGCAGTCTGGAGGGCGCTCAGCCCCAGCATTTT. Its protein product is CASSLEGAQPQHF.

This rearrangement joins TRBV12-5 to TRBJ1-2, with D possibly matching TRBD1 (6 bases). Germline V lookup: CDR1 LGHNT, CDR2 FRNRAP. V dropped 1 base and J dropped 4 bases, with 10 bases sitting between them. The CDR3 sequence is 14 residues long. CDR3 nucleotide sequence: TGTGCTAGTGGTTTGGAAACAGGGCCCTATGGCTACACCTTC. This translates into CASGLETGPYGYTF.